This T cell receptor (beta chain) was documented in a study of beta chain features in type 1 diabetes. At the level of the study: No patient-donor differences in age, gender, total cells or subset yield. Sorted cell examination encompassed 85 million to 130 million cells across all samples. Whole-study results and caveats: In all four CD4+ subsets, TCRB CDR3 length was significantly, moderately reduced in type 1 diabetes.

The authors sorted CD4+ naive, central memory, regulatory and stem cell-like memory cells via CD45RO/CCR7/CD25/CD127/CD95/CD27. There are 14 residues in the CDR3. The trim removed 6 bases at V and 6 bases at J, leaving 9 bases unmatched. Germline CDR1 reads ENHRY; CDR2 reads SYGVKD. In the case of this clone: Its antigen is undetermined.

Expressed TCRB transcripts were sequenced after all isolated RNA was converted to cDNA. Naive, central memory and regulatory T cell samples came to a mean of roughly 4 million reads. The method was immunoSEQ multiplex PCR; TCRdb's version includes in-frame clones alone and lacks a portion of them. The top ten hold roughly 0.12% of the sample, which has around 650,000 clones, around 12% seen once. V usage is TRBV10-3 and J usage is TRBJ2-3, with 7 bases lining up with TRBD1. The sequencing input was naive CD4+ T cells from blood. The TCR originated in a man under 40 with type 1 diabetes. CDR3 bases: TGTGCCATCAGCCCGGGACAGTCCCCGGATACGCAGTATTTT. Its translation: CAISPGQSPDTQYF.